Sequencing of this T cell receptor beta chain was carried out in a study of PD-1 blockade in mismatch repair-deficient tumors. CDR3 length equals 15 residues. Germline V gene lookup returns CDR1 LNHDA and CDR2 SQIVND (reference sequence). A word on this clone: Its specificity is not known. One end of the junction fails to match germline, which may point to a read error.

Repertoires were generated with immunoSEQ multiplex PCR, while TCRdb's copy carries only in-frame clones and drops some. In the table there are about 38,000 clones, 79% of which are singletons. Study observations and caveats: Tumor-resident clones, often undetectable pretreatment in blood, expanded then contracted after pembrolizumab.

This TCR came from an adult with mismatch repair-deficient cancer. The sample was peripheral blood, taken 4 weeks after starting pembrolizumab. V and J are TRBV19 and TRBJ1-1; TRBD1 agrees at 7 bases. The CDR3 DNA follows: TGTGCCAGTACTCACCTCGGGGGACAGAACTCTGAAGCTTTCTTT. It specifies CASTHLGGQNSEAFF. Complete variable domain (other parts from reference TRBV19 and TRBJ1-1): DGGITQSPKYLFRKEGQNVTLSCEQNLNHDAMYWYRQDPGQGLRLIYYSQIVNDFQKGDIAEGYSVSREKKESFPLTVTSAQKNPTAFYLCASTHLGGQNSEAFFGQGTRLTVV.